Presented here are 30 T cell receptor beta chains from one specimen sequenced in a study of T cells in localized non-small cell lung cancer. The data were produced by immunoSEQ multiplex PCR, yet TCRdb's version contains in-frame clones alone and is incomplete. This sample carries some 10,000 clones, over 70% of them seen once, and the ten largest clones take 25% to 35%. Sequenced here: peripheral blood, sampled before any cancer treatment. The receptors stem from a male donor aged 60 or over with stage I lung adenocarcinoma.

CDR3 sequence: CASSDVLSGYTF. CDR3 bases: TGTGCCAGCAGTGATGTGTTATCGGGCTACACCTTC. The V gene is TRBV6-5, the J gene TRBJ1-2; D remains ambiguous. V was trimmed by 5 bases and J by 8 bases, leaving 12 bases between them. CDR3 length equals 12 residues. From germline, CDR1 is MNHEY and CDR2 SVGAGI.

This clone has a handful of counts. The V gene is TRBV5-6, the J gene TRBJ1-6; D is possibly TRBD1 (6 bases). This CDR3 has 18 amino acids. Germline V CDR1 and CDR2: SGHDT, YYEEEE. The V end was cut by 0 bases, the J end by 7 bases, with 20 bases between. CDR3 DNA: TGTGCCAGCAGCTTGGGGGGGGGACAACCCCAAGGGAATTCACCCCTCCACTTT. It yields the protein CASSLGGGQPQGNSPLHF.

The rearrangement uses TRBV4-3 and TRBJ1-1; D is unresolved. Germline V gene data show CDR1 as LGHNA and CDR2 as YSLEER. Trimming left V 0 bases short and J 4 bases short, with 9 bases between. The CDR3 has 14 amino acids. The CDR3 coding sequence is TGCGCCAGCAGCCAAGATCTAGCGGGCACTGAAGCTTTCTTT. Amino acid sequence: CASSQDLAGTEAFF.

This clone was observed a handful of times. As DNA, the CDR3 is TGCGCCAGCAGCCAGGAGGACAGTCCGGGGGGCTACACCTTC. Translation gives CASSQEDSPGGYTF. This chain links TRBV4-3 with TRBJ1-2, with D tentatively TRBD1 (6 bases). The V gene's germline CDR1 is LGHNA and CDR2 YSLEER. The CDR3 sequence is 14 residues long. Trimming removed 3 bases from V and 8 bases from J, with 16 bases in between.

In its sample, this clone was seen once. V usage is TRBV7-8 and J usage is TRBJ2-7; unclear D gene. Looked up from germline, CDR1 is SGHVS and CDR2 is FQNEAQ. The V gene lost 3 bases and the J gene lost 4 bases, with 7 bases spanning the gap. The CDR3 extends over 12 amino acids. Here the CDR3 DNA reads TGTGCCAGCAGCTTTTGGGAATACGAGCAGTACTTC. It translates to CASSFWEYEQYF.

The rearrangement joins TRBV4-2 to TRBJ2-5; 10 bases are a match to TRBD1. V lost 3 bases and J lost 3; bases outside the gene matches: 1. The CDR3 length is 14 residues. Germline lookup yields CDR1 LGHNA and CDR2 YNFKEQ. This chain's CDR3 is CASSHGTGEETQYF. The DNA of the CDR3 is TGTGCCAGCAGCCACGGGACAGGGGAAGAGACCCAGTACTTC.

This clone was observed a handful of times. The genes are TRBV19 and TRBJ1-5, with D possibly being TRBD1 (6 bases). This CDR3 comprises 15 residues. V lost 4 bases to trimming and J lost 1 base, with 11 bases between them. The germline gives CDR1 LNHDA, CDR2 SQIVND (reference sequence). CDR3 coding DNA: TGTGCCAGTAGTACGGGTAGGGGGAGCAATCAGCCCCAGCATTTT. Translating gives CASSTGRGSNQPQHF.

This clone was counted only a few times. The chain recombines TRBV7-2 with TRBJ1-6, with D unresolved. In germline, CDR1 is SGHTA, CDR2 FQGNSA. The CDR3 has 17 residues. V gave up 5 bases and J gave up 8 bases, with 22 bases separating them. CDR3 in DNA: TGTGCCAGCAGCGCCGGGTCTTACCGAACCTCCTATTCACCCCTCCACTTT. The encoded protein is CASSAGSYRTSYSPLHF.

J is TRBJ1-5 and V is TRBV6-1; 8 nucleotides agree with TRBD1. V lost 4 bases and J lost 6; bases outside the gene matches: 11. There are 16 residues in the CDR3. CDR1 is MNHNS and CDR2 is SASEGT in the germline V gene. The CDR3 coding sequence is TGTGCCAGCAGTGGATTTGACAGGGGCAGAGGTCAGCCCCAGCATTTT. It codes for CASSGFDRGRGQPQHF.

This chain links TRBV5-1 with TRBJ1-4; D not resolved. Germline V lookup: CDR1 SGHRS, CDR2 YFSETQ. The CDR3 is made up of 12 amino acids. V lost 0 bases, J lost 14 bases, and 11 bases lay in between. For the CDR3, the DNA is TGCGCCAGCAGCTTGGACGGCCGGTGGCTGTTTTTT. Protein product: CASSLDGRWLFF.

The chain employs TRBV15 and TRBJ2-3; TRBD2 agrees at 9 bases. The CDR3 is 17 amino acids. J lost 1 base, V lost 1 base, and 6 bases had no gene match. CDR1 LNHNV and CDR2 YYDKDF come from the germline V gene (reference sequence). The CDR3 DNA reads as TGTGCCACCAGCAGAGGGGCTAGCGGGGTTCGCACAGATACGCAGTATTTT. Protein sequence: CATSRGASGVRTDTQYF.

The chain is built from TRBV5-1 and TRBJ2-1; D unresolved. The ends were cut back, 0 bases at V and 7 bases at J, with 11 bases in the middle. The germline gives CDR1 SGHRS, CDR2 YFSETQ. The CDR3 runs to 14 residues. CDR3 amino acids: CASSLDNLPNEQFF. CDR3 nucleotides: TGCGCCAGCAGCTTGGACAACCTACCAAATGAGCAGTTCTTC.

The chain links TRBV15 to TRBJ2-3; TRBD1 aligns across 7 bases. The V gene end was trimmed by 6 bases and the J gene end by 4 bases; junction bases not matched to a gene: 10. Germline V CDR1 and CDR2: LNHNV, YYDKDF (reference sequence). This CDR3 has 15 amino acids. The DNA for the CDR3 is TGTGCCACCAGGTCAGACAGGGCTCGGCCAGATACGCAGTATTTT. It is translated as CATRSDRARPDTQYF.

This chain joins TRBV19 and TRBJ1-1; D gene unclear. The CDR3 totals 14 residues. V shed 0 bases and J shed 2 bases, with 7 bases lying between them. The germline CDR1 and CDR2 sequences are LNHDA and SQIVND (reference sequence). This chain's CDR3 is CASSIDLINTEAFF. CDR3 sequence (DNA): TGTGCCAGTAGTATAGATCTAATAAACACTGAAGCTTTCTTT.

This chain uses TRBV7-3 with TRBJ2-3; 9 positions agree with TRBD2. In germline, CDR1 is SGHTA, CDR2 FQGTGA. The CDR3 totals 15 residues. With V trimmed by 1 base and J by 4 bases, 3 bases remained unmatched. The CDR3 reads CASSLSGGASDTQYF. The CDR3 nucleotides are TGTGCCAGCAGCTTAAGCGGGGGGGCCTCAGATACGCAGTATTTT. The full variable domain, in which reference TRBV7-3 and TRBJ2-3 provide the parts outside the CDR3, is GAGVSQTPSNKVTEKGKYVELRCDPISGHTALYWYRQSLGQGPEFLIYFQGTGAADDSGLPNDRFFAVRPEGSVSTLKIQRTERGDSAVYLCASSLSGGASDTQYFGPGTRLTVL.

The gene calls are TRBV7-2 and TRBJ2-3; D ambiguous. The CDR3 has 12 residues. Germline CDR1 SGHTA, CDR2 FQGNSA. V gave up 3 bases and J gave up 8 bases, with 9 bases separating them. The CDR3 coding sequence is TGTGCCAGCAGCTTTTCTACCCCTACGCAGTATTTT. It specifies CASSFSTPTQYF.

This chain connects TRBV11-2 to TRBJ2-7; D might be TRBD2 (5 bases). The CDR3 totals 15 residues. V dropped 8 bases and J dropped 2 bases, with 19 bases sitting between them. Germline CDR1 reads SGHAT; CDR2 reads FQNNGV. The CDR3 here is CASRRGAGLAYEQYF. CDR3 sequence (DNA): TGTGCCAGCCGCCGGGGTGCGGGCCTAGCCTACGAGCAGTACTTC.

This clone was seen more than once but under ten times. The chain is built from TRBV10-3 and TRBJ1-2; D might be TRBD1 (5 bases). V was cut by 2 bases and J by 8 bases, with 18 bases left in between. Per the germline V gene, CDR1 is ENHRY and CDR2 is SYGVKD. The CDR3 spans 15 residues. CDR3 amino acids: CAISERGDREEGYTF. DNA of the CDR3: TGTGCCATCAGTGAGCGGGGGGATCGCGAGGAGGGCTACACCTTC.

V and J are TRBV5-8 and TRBJ1-4; TRBD1 matches 9 bases. Germline V gene data show CDR1 as SGHTS and CDR2 as YDEGEE. Unmatched junction bases numbered 9, after V lost 4 bases and J lost 5 bases. This CDR3 has 16 amino acids. CDR3 loop: CASSQGSGTGNEKLFF. The CDR3 coding sequence is TGTGCCAGCAGCCAAGGTTCCGGGACAGGGAATGAAAAACTGTTTTTT.

In its sample, this clone was seen a few times. This chain joins TRBV7-8 and TRBJ1-2; maybe TRBD1 (5 bases). Germline loops: CDR1 SGHVS, CDR2 FQNEAQ. V lost 5 bases, J lost 3 bases, and 13 bases lay in between. The CDR3 runs 14 residues. CDR3 region: CASSPRWGYYGYTF. The CDR3 region has the DNA TGTGCCAGCAGCCCTCGGTGGGGGTACTATGGCTACACCTTC. Full variable domain (outside the CDR3, taken from reference TRBV7-8 and TRBJ1-2): GAGVSQSPRYKVAKRGQDVALRCDPISGHVSLFWYQQALGQGPEFLTYFQNEAQLDKSGLPSDRFFAERPEGSVSTLKIQRTQQEDSAVYLCASSPRWGYYGYTFGSGTRLTVV.

The chain uses TRBV6-6 and TRBJ2-6, with a possible D match to TRBD2 (5 bases). Germline V gene lookup returns CDR1 MNHNY and CDR2 SVGAGI (reference sequence). This CDR3 region has 15 residues. The V end lost 2 bases, the J end lost 1 base, and 6 bases lay between the germline ends. For the CDR3, the DNA is TGTGCCAGCAGTTACGGGAGATCTGGGGCCAACGTCCTGACTTTC. It codes for CASSYGRSGANVLTF.

This chain connects TRBV5-1 to TRBJ1-6; D remains unclear. This CDR3 spans 16 amino acids. The germline gives CDR1 SGHRS, CDR2 YFSETQ. Trimming took 0 bases from V and 0 from J, leaving 7 bases between them. The CDR3 loop is CASSLEVSSYNSPLHF. The CDR3 bases are TGCGCCAGCAGCTTGGAAGTAAGCTCCTATAATTCACCCCTCCACTTT.

The genes are TRBV7-9 and TRBJ2-1; 13 bases align to TRBD2. Trimming removed 5 bases from V and 9 bases from J; junction bases left unmatched: 13. CDR1 SEHNR and CDR2 FQNEAQ come from the germline V gene (reference sequence). The CDR3 runs 17 residues. The CDR3 sequence is CASSPQSTSGGAGEQFF. Here the CDR3 DNA reads TGTGCCAGCAGCCCCCAGAGTACTAGCGGGGGGGCCGGTGAGCAGTTCTTC.

The rearrangement joins TRBV4-3 to TRBJ2-1; 9 nucleotides line up with TRBD2. CDR1 is LGHNA, CDR2 YSLEER, per germline. The junction had 5 bases not matched to a gene; V was cut back by 4 bases and J by 7 bases. This CDR3 contains 14 residues. The CDR3 is CASSPRSGGNEQFF. The DNA of the CDR3 is TGCGCCAGCAGCCCTCGTAGCGGGGGAAATGAGCAGTTCTTC.

The chain carries TRBV9 and TRBJ2-1; the D gene could be TRBD1 or TRBD2 (6 bases each). Germline V gene lookup returns CDR1 SGDLS and CDR2 YYNGEE. This CDR3 spans 14 amino acids. The ends were cut back, 0 bases at V and 8 bases at J, with 12 bases in the middle. The CDR3 nucleotides are TGTGCCAGCAGCGTAGATAGGGGGGTGTATGAGCAGTTCTTC. Amino acids: CASSVDRGVYEQFF. The full variable domain, with the rest looked up from reference TRBV9 and TRBJ2-1, is DSGVTQTPKHLITATGQRVTLRCSPRSGDLSVYWYQQSLDQGLQFLIQYYNGEERAKGNILERFSAQQFPDLHSELNLSSLELGDSALYFCASSVDRGVYEQFFGPGTRLTVL.

This clone was counted once. The chain recombines TRBV7-2 with TRBJ1-2; D ambiguous. V was clipped by 3 bases and J by 3 bases, with 14 bases between them. The CDR3 runs 15 residues. Germline CDR1 and CDR2: SGHTA and FQGNSA. The CDR3 region is CASSFEVSRYYGYTF. CDR3 sequence (DNA): TGTGCCAGCAGCTTTGAGGTATCCAGGTACTATGGCTACACCTTC.

J is TRBJ1-4 and V is TRBV5-6, with D perhaps TRBD1 (5 bases). Germline CDR1 is SGHDT and CDR2 is YYEEEE. The CDR3 consists of 15 residues. V lost 1 base to trimming and J lost 7 bases, with 14 bases between them. The CDR3 DNA reads TGTGCCAGCAGCTTGTCAGGGTCGCGGGGTGAAAAACTGTTTTTT. This gives the protein CASSLSGSRGEKLFF.

This sequence joins TRBV7-3 and TRBJ1-1; a weak D match, TRBD1 (5 bases). CDR1 SGHTA and CDR2 FQGTGA come from the germline V gene. This CDR3 has 14 amino acids. Between the trimmed V and J ends, which lost 5 bases and 6 bases, there was a span of 16 bases. Written as DNA, the CDR3 is TGTGCCAGCAGCCTAGGGACCAGGGTGGCTGAAGCTTTCTTT. Protein product: CASSLGTRVAEAFF.

This clone was seen a few times. This chain uses TRBV27 with TRBJ1-2; no clear D gene. In germline, CDR1 is MNHEY, CDR2 SMNVEV (reference sequence). The CDR3 loop spans 14 amino acids. V lost 7 bases, J lost 4 bases, and 16 bases lay in between. CDR3 in amino acids: CASKNDGSAYGYTF. In DNA form, the CDR3 reads TGTGCCAGCAAAAATGATGGAAGTGCCTATGGCTACACCTTC.

The chain carries TRBV7-8 and TRBJ1-2, with 9 bases fitting TRBD1. The CDR3 spans 15 residues. Trimming cost V 5 bases and J 3 bases; bases outside gene matches: 7. The germline gives CDR1 SGHVS, CDR2 FQNEAQ. In DNA, the CDR3 is TGTGCCAGCAGCAATCTACAGGGGGCTGACTATGGCTACACCTTC. This gives the protein CASSNLQGADYGYTF.